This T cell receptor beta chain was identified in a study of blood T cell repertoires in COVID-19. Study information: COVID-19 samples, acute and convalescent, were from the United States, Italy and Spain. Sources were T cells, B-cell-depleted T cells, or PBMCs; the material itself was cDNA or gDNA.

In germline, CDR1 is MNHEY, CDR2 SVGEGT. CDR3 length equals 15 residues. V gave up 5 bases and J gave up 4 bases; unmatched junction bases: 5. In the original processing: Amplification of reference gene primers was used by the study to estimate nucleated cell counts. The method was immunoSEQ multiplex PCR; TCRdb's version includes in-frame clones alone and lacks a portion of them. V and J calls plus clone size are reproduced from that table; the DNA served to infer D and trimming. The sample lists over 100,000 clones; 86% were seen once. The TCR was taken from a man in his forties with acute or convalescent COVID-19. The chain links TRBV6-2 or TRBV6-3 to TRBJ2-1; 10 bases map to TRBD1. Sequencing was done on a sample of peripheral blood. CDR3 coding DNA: TGTGCCAGCAGTAACGACAGGGGGCAGTACAATGAGCAGTTCTTC. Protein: CASSNDRGQYNEQFF.